This TCR beta chain was identified in a study of regulatory T cells in long-lasting Graves disease. For the study at large: Antithyroid drug use was under 3 months in newly diagnosed Graves' patients. Broader study findings: TRBV28, TRBJ1-2 and TRBJ2-5 emerged as the favored segments in persistent disease.

Arm-PCR with iRepertoire HTBI primers amplified the CDR3 regions for these TCR beta libraries. MiXCR, applied by TCRdb to the multiplex PCR reads, yields one record per CDR3 protein. The data show about 220,000 distinct CDR3 sequences, about 18% seen once. The time point here: newly diagnosed GD, antithyroid drugs for less than 3 months. The TCR library was prepared using RNA isolated from PBMCs. This clonotype was picked up a small number of times. No antigen is known for it. This may arise from a read error, as a much more abundant clone is one base away. This CDR3 is 13 amino acids long. CDR1 DFQATT and CDR2 SNEGSKA come from the germline V gene (reference sequence).

The sample in question was peripheral blood mononuclear cells (PBMCs), obtained at new diagnosis, from a patient treated with antithyroid drugs. V is TRBV20-1 and J is TRBJ2-1, with D perhaps matching TRBD2 (5 bases). The sequence was collected from a female donor with Graves disease. The CDR3 region has the DNA TGCGGTGCTAGCCTAGAGCCACGCAATGAGCAGTTCTTC. Protein product: CGASLEPRNEQFF.